One sample yielded the 22 T cell receptor beta chains listed below, sequenced in a study of T-cell memory formation after mild COVID-19. TCRdb reprocessed the 5' RACE reads with MiXCR, giving one entry per CDR3 protein. The sample lists about 150,000 distinct CDR3 sequences, roughly 24% occurring once. Sequenced: PBMCs or a T cell subset sorted from them (not recorded which). Source of these receptors: an adult woman who had mild COVID-19 (a few samples of this study predate the infection). Cell type and time point are not known.

This clonotype has only a few counts. The chain is built from TRBV24-1 and TRBJ2-7, with TRBD1 matching over 7 bases. Germline assignment: CDR1 KGHDR and CDR2 SFDVKD. The CDR3 extends over 16 amino acids. Germline trimming cut 4 bases from V and 0 bases from J; bases unmatched to any gene: 8. Written as DNA, the CDR3 is TGTGCCACCAGTGAGAGGTCCGGGACAGCCTCCTACGAGCAGTACTTC. Its translation is CATSERSGTASYEQYF.

V gene TRBV9 combines with J gene TRBJ2-1, with a weak D call TRBD1 (7 bases). The CDR3 has 18 residues. Trimming shortened V by 0 bases and J by 5 bases, and 21 bases separated the two germline ends. Germline lookup yields CDR1 SGDLS and CDR2 YYNGEE. The CDR3, as DNA: TGTGCCAGCAGCGTAGAGGGGGCTGTGGAGGGAGATCACAATGAGCAGTTCTTC. Amino acids: CASSVEGAVEGDHNEQFF.

This clonotype was counted a few times. This sequence joins TRBV7-6 and TRBJ2-7; 9 bases agree with TRBD2. The CDR3 extends over 15 amino acids. V gave up 4 bases and J gave up 0 bases; unmatched junction bases: 4. CDR1 and CDR2 from the germline V gene are SGHVS and FNYEAQ. CDR3: CASSSGLAPSYEQYF. CDR3 DNA: TGTGCCAGCAGCTCCGGACTAGCGCCCTCCTACGAGCAGTACTTC.

In this sample, this clonotype turned up a few times. The V call is TRBV12-3 or TRBV12-4, the J call TRBJ1-2, with a tentative D call TRBD1 (6 bases). The V gene lost 4 bases and the J gene lost 4 bases, with 10 bases spanning the gap. The CDR3 totals 13 residues. In nucleotides, the CDR3 is TGTGCCAGCAGTTCAGGGGCCCCCTATGGCTACACCTTC. Amino acid sequence: CASSSGAPYGYTF.

The sample holds a few counts of this clonotype. CDR3 nucleotides: TGCGCCAGCAGTCACCCCCCCGGAGGGGCCTGGGTCGTGGACGGAGGAGAAGCTTTCTTT. Its protein product is CASSHPPGGAWVVDGGEAFF. This chain joins TRBV23-1 and TRBJ1-1; D possibly corresponds to TRBD1 (5 bases). TRBV23-1 is identified as an open reading frame with a role that is uncertain. This CDR3 is 20 amino acids long. The V end lost 3 bases, the J end lost 8 bases, and 34 bases lay between the germline ends.

The chain is built from TRBV2 and TRBJ2-2; D is unclear. Per the germline V gene, CDR1 is SNHLY and CDR2 is FYNNEI. This CDR3 has 18 amino acids. With 2 bases removed from V and 0 bases from J, the gap between germline ends came to 16 bases. CDR3 loop: CASSELDSYLTNTGELFF. The CDR3 nucleotides are TGTGCCAGCAGTGAACTGGATAGCTATCTGACGAACACCGGGGAGCTGTTTTTT. Full variable domain (outside the CDR3, taken from reference TRBV2 and TRBJ2-2): EPEVTQTPSHQVTQMGQEVILRCVPISNHLYFYWYRQILGQKVEFLVSFYNNEISEKSEIFDDQFSVERPDGSNFTLKIRSTKLEDSAMYFCASSELDSYLTNTGELFFGEGSRLTVL.

This clonotype was seen a handful of times. The V and J genes are TRBV5-5 and TRBJ2-7; weak D call: TRBD2 (6 bases). V was pared by 3 bases and J by 2 bases, with 12 bases between. This CDR3 has 14 amino acids. Germline loops: CDR1 SGHKS, CDR2 YYEKEE (reference sequence). The CDR3 nucleotides are TGTGCCAGCAGCTCGGAGGGGACTCCCTACGAGCAGTACTTC. Translated, it gives CASSSEGTPYEQYF. The full variable domain, with the rest looked up from reference TRBV5-5 and TRBJ2-7, is DAGVTQSPTHLIKTRGQQVTLRCSPISGHKSVSWYQQVLGQGPQFIFQYYEKEERGRGNFPDRFSARQFPNYSSELNVNALLLGDSALYLCASSSEGTPYEQYFGPGTRLTVT.

This clonotype was found a few times. The V gene is TRBV6-5, the J gene TRBJ2-2; possibly TRBD1 for D (7 bases). Per the germline V gene, CDR1 is MNHEY and CDR2 is SVGAGI. V was trimmed by 6 bases and J by 0 bases, leaving 20 bases between them. The CDR3 is 18 amino acids. The CDR3 DNA reads as TGTGCCAGCAGACCCCTTACGCGGGACAGTACGAACACCGGGGAGCTGTTTTTT. Amino acid sequence: CASRPLTRDSTNTGELFF.

There are a few counts of this clonotype. This chain joins TRBV5-1 and TRBJ2-2; 7 nucleotides line up with TRBD1. V lost 2 bases and J lost 2; bases outside the gene matches: 3. The CDR3 contains 15 residues. CDR1 and CDR2 (germline): SGHRS, YFSETQ. The CDR3 region has the DNA TGCGCCAGCAGCTTCCGGGACAGTAACACCGGGGAGCTGTTTTTT. As protein: CASSFRDSNTGELFF.

This clonotype was counted between two and nine times. The chain is built from TRBV7-9 and TRBJ2-3; tentative D call: TRBD2 (6 bases). Looked up from germline, CDR1 is SEHNR and CDR2 is FQNEAQ (reference sequence). V dropped 2 bases and J dropped 5 bases, with 29 bases sitting between them. The CDR3 has 20 residues. For the CDR3, the DNA is TGTGCCAGCAGCTTAACGGGAGACGTGGTGGGTCTAGCGTTGGGAGATACGCAGTATTTT. This gives the protein CASSLTGDVVGLALGDTQYF.

The chain carries TRBV12-3 or TRBV12-4 and TRBJ2-3, with D unresolved. The CDR3 covers 16 residues. With 5 bases removed from V and 2 bases from J, the gap between germline ends came to 17 bases. The CDR3, as DNA: TGTGCCAGCAGTCCCCGAGGACGGGCGCACACAGATACGCAGTATTTT. It is translated as CASSPRGRAHTDTQYF.

The chain employs TRBV30 and TRBJ1-1, with D unresolved. CDR3 length equals 12 residues. Trimming removed 2 bases at V and 5 bases at J, with 9 bases between. In germline, CDR1 is GTSNPN, CDR2 SVGIG (reference sequence). CDR3: CAWSWGGTEAFF. DNA of the CDR3: TGTGCCTGGAGTTGGGGTGGGACTGAAGCTTTCTTT.

The chain combines TRBV7-9 with TRBJ2-3; weak D call: TRBD2 (6 bases). Trimming left V 3 bases short and J 3 bases short, with 13 bases between. The CDR3 length is 15 residues. Germline values: CDR1 SEHNR, CDR2 FQNEAQ (reference sequence). This chain's CDR3 is CASSFTSLGTDTQYF. CDR3 coding DNA: TGTGCCAGCAGCTTTACTAGCCTGGGGACAGATACGCAGTATTTT.

This clonotype was detected only a few times. The V call is TRBV7-9, the J call TRBJ2-1; 7 bases fit TRBD2. V lost 5 bases to trimming and J lost 3 bases; unmatched junction nucleotides: 13. The CDR3 covers 17 residues. Germline assignment: CDR1 SEHNR and CDR2 FQNEAQ (reference sequence). The CDR3 region has the DNA TGTGCCAGCAGCGGCGATCACGGGGGGTCCAGCTACAATGAGCAGTTCTTC. Translating it yields CASSGDHGGSSYNEQFF.

The genes are TRBV7-9 and TRBJ1-1; D unclear. Germline values: CDR1 SEHNR, CDR2 FQNEAQ (reference sequence). CDR3 length: 15 residues. V was clipped by 1 base and J by 6 bases, with 15 bases between them. The CDR3 is CASSLEGRTLAEAFF. CDR3 nucleotide sequence: TGTGCCAGCAGCTTAGAGGGTAGGACTCTCGCTGAAGCTTTCTTT.

This sequence joins TRBV6-6 and TRBJ1-2, with D tentatively TRBD1 (6 bases). V was cut by 5 bases and J by 6 bases, with 16 bases left in between. The CDR3 has 14 amino acids. Per germline, CDR1 MNHNY and CDR2 SVGAGI (reference sequence). The CDR3, as DNA: TGTGCCAGCAGTCCCTTAGGGGGGACCGATGGCTACACCTTC. It encodes CASSPLGGTDGYTF.

J is TRBJ2-5 and V is TRBV15, with D unclear. The CDR3 is made up of 13 amino acids. Trimming pared 8 bases from V and 2 bases from J, leaving 12 bases between. CDR1 is LNHNV and CDR2 is YYDKDF in the germline V gene (reference sequence). The chain's CDR3 is CATSAFSQETQYF. The CDR3 DNA reads TGTGCCACCTCGGCATTTAGTCAAGAGACCCAGTACTTC.

The gene calls are TRBV9 and TRBJ2-5; the match to TRBD2 covers 14 bases. Germline loops: CDR1 SGDLS, CDR2 YYNGEE. V shed 3 bases, J shed 0 bases, and the junction held 4 bases outside the gene matches. This CDR3 has 17 residues. The CDR3, as DNA: TGTGCCAGCAGCGAGACTAGCGGGGGGGACTACCAAGAGACCCAGTACTTC. Amino acid sequence: CASSETSGGDYQETQYF.

The CDR3 nucleotides are TGTGCCAGCAGTGGCGTAAACACTGAAGCTTTCTTT. It specifies CASSGVNTEAFF. The rearrangement joins TRBV6-1 to TRBJ1-1, with D hard to call. The CDR3 is made up of 12 amino acids. Per the germline V gene, CDR1 is MNHNS and CDR2 is SASEGT. Trimming removed 4 bases from V and 2 bases from J, with 5 bases in between.

This clonotype was picked up a small number of times. This sequence joins TRBV14 and TRBJ1-1; D is unclear. CDR3 size: 13 residues. The V end lost 1 base, the J end lost 7 bases, and 10 bases lay between the germline ends. Germline lookup yields CDR1 SGHDN and CDR2 FVKESK. The CDR3 protein is CASSQVLRGEAFF. CDR3 DNA: TGTGCCAGCAGCCAAGTATTGAGAGGTGAAGCTTTCTTT. Drawing the rest from reference TRBV14 and TRBJ1-1, the complete variable domain is EAGVTQFPSHSVIEKGQTVTLRCDPISGHDNLYWYRRVMGKEIKFLLHFVKESKQDESGMPNNRFLAERTGGTYSTLKVQPAELEDSGVYFCASSQVLRGEAFFGQGTRLTVV.

The chain carries TRBV9 and TRBJ1-5; 7 nucleotides align to TRBD1. Germline V gives CDR1 SGDLS, CDR2 YYNGEE. Unmatched junction bases numbered 7, after V lost 0 bases and J lost 7 bases. The CDR3 totals 15 residues. CDR3 protein: CASSVGGGSGQPQHF. For the CDR3, the DNA is TGTGCCAGCAGCGTAGGAGGGGGCTCCGGGCAGCCCCAGCATTTT.

This clonotype showed up just a few times. The rearrangement uses TRBV9 and TRBJ2-7; TRBD1 agrees at 12 bases. Germline V gene lookup returns CDR1 SGDLS and CDR2 YYNGEE. With 3 bases clipped from V and 2 bases from J, the junction kept 3 bases outside the gene matches. There are 15 residues in the CDR3. CDR3 DNA sequence: TGTGCCAGCAGCGCCCGGGACAGGGGGCCCTACGAGCAGTACTTC. This encodes CASSARDRGPYEQYF.